These 11 T cell receptor beta chains share one sample of origin, sequenced in a study of blood T cell repertoires in COVID-19. TCRdb's table, derived via immunoSEQ multiplex PCR, lists solely in-frame clones and lacks some. The sample lists under 150,000 clones; about 85% were seen once. Source material: peripheral blood. These TCRs come from a man between 65 and 85 years old with acute or convalescent COVID-19.

The CDR3 sequence: CASGEQGTGELFF. Here the CDR3 DNA reads TGTGCCAGCGGTGAACAGGGGACCGGGGAGCTGTTTTTT. This chain joins TRBV18 and TRBJ2-2; 7 nucleotides agree with TRBD1. Germline-derived CDR1 and CDR2 are KGHSH and LQKENI. This CDR3 contains 13 residues. With 8 bases clipped from V and 5 bases from J, the junction kept 5 bases outside the gene matches. The full variable domain, completed using reference TRBV18 and TRBJ2-2, is NAGVMQNPRHLVRRRGQEARLRCSPMKGHSHVYWYRQLPEEGLKFMVYLQKENIIDESGMPKERFSAEFPKEGPSILRIQQVVRGDSAAYFCASGEQGTGELFFGEGSRLTVL.

V and J are TRBV7-8 and TRBJ2-1; TRBD2 agrees at 7 bases. The CDR3 has 14 residues. V lost 7 bases and J lost 3; bases outside the gene matches: 6. Germline lookup yields CDR1 SGHVS and CDR2 FQNEAQ. This CDR3 is CASTSRDYYNEQFF. The CDR3 DNA is TGTGCCAGCACCTCGCGGGACTACTACAATGAGCAGTTCTTC.

As for this clone: Other DNA sequences within the sample encode an identical CDR3. This chain uses TRBV27 with TRBJ1-2; the D is unclear. Germline V gene data show CDR1 as MNHEY and CDR2 as SMNVEV (reference sequence). The CDR3 has 13 residues. V was clipped by 5 bases and J by 2 bases, with 9 bases between them. The CDR3 nucleotides are TGTGCCAGCAGTGTTACAGAAAACTATGGCTACACCTTC. It translates to CASSVTENYGYTF.

This clone came up a few times. V gene TRBV12-5 combines with J gene TRBJ2-3; tentatively, D is TRBD1 (8 bases). Germline V gives CDR1 LGHNT, CDR2 FRNRAP. The CDR3 contains 15 residues. V was cut by 6 bases and J by 3 bases, with 16 bases left in between. CDR3 nucleotides: TGTGCTAGTGGCCCAACAGGGGGGGAGACAGATACGCAGTATTTT. Translated, it gives CASGPTGGETDTQYF.

The genes are TRBV7-9 and TRBJ2-7; possible D gene TRBD1, 6 bases. In germline, CDR1 is SEHNR, CDR2 FQNEAQ (reference sequence). V lost 5 bases to trimming and J lost 0 bases, with 20 bases between them. The CDR3 length is 17 residues. CDR3 bases: TGTGCCAGCAGCGGGGGACGGGACAAGGTCTCCTCCTACGAGCAGTACTTC. Protein: CASSGGRDKVSSYEQYF.

The chain employs TRBV5-1 and TRBJ2-5; TRBD1 matches 11 bases. Germline V gene data show CDR1 as SGHRS and CDR2 as YFSETQ. V lost 4 bases and J lost 2; bases outside the gene matches: 7. The CDR3 is 16 residues long. The CDR3 reads CASSGGTGGTQETQYF. DNA for the CDR3: TGCGCCAGCAGCGGCGGGACAGGGGGTACACAAGAGACCCAGTACTTC.

The chain combines TRBV13 with TRBJ2-7, with D maybe TRBD1 (6 bases). V was clipped by 5 bases and J by 0 bases, with 14 bases between them. The CDR3 has 15 residues. CDR1 is PRHDT, CDR2 FYEKMQ, per germline (reference sequence). CDR3 loop: CASSVRDIDSYEQYF. The CDR3 DNA sequence: TGTGCCAGCAGCGTAAGGGACATCGACTCCTACGAGCAGTACTTC.

The chain has TRBV7-9 and TRBJ1-1; D perhaps matches TRBD1 (5 bases). The germline V and J ends were trimmed by 2 bases and 2 bases, with 9 bases remaining between them. The CDR3 is 14 residues long. Germline values: CDR1 SEHNR, CDR2 FQNEAQ (reference sequence). The CDR3 DNA sequence: TGTGCCAGCAGCTTAATGGGGCAAAACACTGAAGCTTTCTTT. Translated, it gives CASSLMGQNTEAFF.

The chain has TRBV11-3 and TRBJ2-7; D is ambiguous. The ends were cut back, 2 bases at V and 5 bases at J, with 10 bases in the middle. This CDR3 has 13 amino acids. Per the germline V gene, CDR1 is SGHNT and CDR2 is YENEEA. Written as DNA, the CDR3 is TGTGCCAGCAGCTTATCCTTCCAGGACGAGCAGTACTTC. It translates to CASSLSFQDEQYF. Full variable domain (outside the CDR3, taken from reference TRBV11-3 and TRBJ2-7): EAGVVQSPRYKIIEKKQPVAFWCNPISGHNTLYWYLQNLGQGPELLIRYENEEAVDDSQLPKDRFSAERLKGVDSTLKIQPAELGDSAVYLCASSLSFQDEQYFGPGTRLTVT.

The chain carries TRBV28 and TRBJ1-4; D is ambiguous. V lost 4 bases and J lost 6, with 15 bases in between. Germline values: CDR1 MDHEN, CDR2 SYDVKM. The CDR3 sequence is 15 residues long. CDR3 nucleotide sequence: TGTGCCAGCAGTTCCCCCCGGAGGATAGATGAAAAACTGTTTTTT. As protein: CASSSPRRIDEKLFF.

CDR3 sequence: CASSTRPGIGSPLHF. The CDR3 region has the DNA TGTGCCAGCAGTACTCGACCGGGGATCGGTTCACCCCTCCACTTT. The chain recombines TRBV6-5 with TRBJ1-6; D gene unclear. This CDR3 is 15 amino acids long. From germline, CDR1 is MNHEY and CDR2 SVGAGI. Trimming shortened V by 5 bases and J by 9 bases, and 17 bases separated the two germline ends.